Below are 2 T cell receptor beta chains sequenced from a single sample in a study of CD8+ T cells in alopecia areata. cDNA reverse transcribed from extracted RNA served as the sequencing template. TCRdb's table, derived via immunoSEQ multiplex PCR, lists solely in-frame clones and lacks some. The table includes 190,000 or so clones, about 60% detected once. Described treatment: oral pan-JAK inhibitor, 5-10 mg twice daily. This material consisted of CD8+ T cells sorted from blood, taken at week 24, from a patient treated with tofacitinib. These receptors came from a human donor with alopecia areata.

This clone has only one observation. The rearrangement joins TRBV5-6 to TRBJ1-2, with TRBD1 matching over 7 bases. The V gene end was trimmed by 0 bases and the J gene end by 6 bases; junction bases not matched to a gene: 11. This CDR3 comprises 16 residues. Germline assignment: CDR1 SGHDT and CDR2 YYEEEE. CDR3: CASSLASAGGLHGYTF. As DNA, the CDR3 is TGTGCCAGCAGCTTGGCCTCGGCAGGGGGTCTTCATGGCTACACCTTC.

The rearrangement links TRBV29-1 to TRBJ2-5; no clear D. The CDR3 length is 14 residues. The V end lost 3 bases, the J end lost 1 base, and 12 bases lay between the germline ends. CDR1 and CDR2 (germline): SQVTM, ANQGSEA. The CDR3 bases are TGCAGCGTTGATAGTTATAGACCCCAAGAGACCCAGTACTTC. Residues: CSVDSYRPQETQYF.